This record concerns one T cell receptor (beta chain) sequence. Original methodology: Amplification with reference gene primers provided the estimates of nucleated cell counts. The repertoire was sequenced with immunoSEQ multiplex PCR; TCRdb's copy has only in-frame clones and lacks some. That table furnishes V, J and clone size, whereas the DNA furnished D and trimming. The repertoire has 450,000 to 500,000 clones, 88% of them found once; the top ten carry 8.3%. The data are from a study of blood T cell repertoires in COVID-19. Study information: Italy, Spain and the United States were the sources of the convalescent and acute COVID-19 samples.

The CDR3 is made up of 14 amino acids. Germline lookup yields CDR1 MNHEY and CDR2 SVGAGI. V lost 5 bases, J lost 3 bases, and 7 bases stayed unmatched. Cohort 3 recovered donors had two negative PCRs, clearance, or symptom resolution. This sequence joins TRBV6-5 and TRBJ2-7, with TRBD1 identical over 7 bases. Input material: PBMCs or T cells enriched from blood (not recorded which). This TCR was recovered from a woman aged 55-70 years who had recovered from COVID-19. CDR3 protein: CASSTTGVGYEQYF. DNA for the CDR3: TGTGCCAGCAGTACCACAGGGGTGGGCTACGAGCAGTACTTC.